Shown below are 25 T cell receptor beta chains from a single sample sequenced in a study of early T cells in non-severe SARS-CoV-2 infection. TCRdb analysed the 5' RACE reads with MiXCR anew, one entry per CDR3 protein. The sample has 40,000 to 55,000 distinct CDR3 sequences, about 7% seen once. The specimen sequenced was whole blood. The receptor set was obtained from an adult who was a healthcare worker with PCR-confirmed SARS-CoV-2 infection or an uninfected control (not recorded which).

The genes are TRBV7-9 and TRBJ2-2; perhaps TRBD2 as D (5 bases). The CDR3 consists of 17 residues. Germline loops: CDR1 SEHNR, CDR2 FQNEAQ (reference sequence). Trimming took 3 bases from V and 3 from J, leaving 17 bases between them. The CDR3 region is CASSFASGAFYTGELFF. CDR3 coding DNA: TGTGCCAGCAGCTTCGCGAGCGGCGCCTTCTACACCGGGGAGCTGTTTTTT.

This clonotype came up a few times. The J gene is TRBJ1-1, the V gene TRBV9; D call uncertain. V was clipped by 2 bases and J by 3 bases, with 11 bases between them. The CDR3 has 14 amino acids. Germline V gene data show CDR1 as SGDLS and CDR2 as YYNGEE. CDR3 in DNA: TGTGCCAGCAGCGTGGCCCCTTGGGACACTGAAGCTTTCTTT. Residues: CASSVAPWDTEAFF.

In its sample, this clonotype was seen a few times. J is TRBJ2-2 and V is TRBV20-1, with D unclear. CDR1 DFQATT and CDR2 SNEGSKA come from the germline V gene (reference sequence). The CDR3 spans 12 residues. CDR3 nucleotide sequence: TGCAGAAGGACCCCCCGCCCCGGGGAGCTGTTTTTT. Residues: CRRTPRPGELFF.

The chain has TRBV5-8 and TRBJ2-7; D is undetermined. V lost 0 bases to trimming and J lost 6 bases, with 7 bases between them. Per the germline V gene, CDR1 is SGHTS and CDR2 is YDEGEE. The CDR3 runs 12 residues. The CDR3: CASSLGQIEQYF. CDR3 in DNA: TGTGCCAGCAGCTTGGGACAAATCGAGCAGTACTTC.

In nucleotides, the CDR3 is TGTGCCAGCAGCTCAGGACAGGGGTCCGAGCAGTACTTC. Amino acids: CASSSGQGSEQYF. The genes are TRBV7-2 and TRBJ2-7; TRBD1 aligns across 9 bases. Germline V gene data show CDR1 as SGHTA and CDR2 as FQGNSA. Trimming removed 4 bases from V and 6 bases from J; junction bases left unmatched: 4. There are 13 residues in the CDR3.

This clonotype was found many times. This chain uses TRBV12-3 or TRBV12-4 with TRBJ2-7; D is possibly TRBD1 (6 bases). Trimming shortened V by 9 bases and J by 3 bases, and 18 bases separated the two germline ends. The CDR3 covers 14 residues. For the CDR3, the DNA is TGTGCCAGAGGTTACTGCGGACAGCGCTACGAGCAGTACTTC. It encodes CARGYCGQRYEQYF.

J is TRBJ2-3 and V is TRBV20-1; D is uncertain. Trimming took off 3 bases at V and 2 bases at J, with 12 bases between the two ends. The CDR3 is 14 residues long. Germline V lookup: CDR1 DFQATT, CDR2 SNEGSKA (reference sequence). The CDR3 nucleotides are TGCAGTGCTAGGGCGGACCTAAACACAGATACGCAGTATTTT. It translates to CSARADLNTDTQYF.

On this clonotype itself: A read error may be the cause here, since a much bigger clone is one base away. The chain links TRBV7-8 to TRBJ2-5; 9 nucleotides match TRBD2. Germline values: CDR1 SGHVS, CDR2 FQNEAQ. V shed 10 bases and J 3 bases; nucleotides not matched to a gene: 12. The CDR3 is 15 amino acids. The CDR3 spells CANTFSGGLEETQYF. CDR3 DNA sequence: TGTGCCAACACCTTTAGCGGGGGCTTAGAAGAGACCCAGTACTTC.

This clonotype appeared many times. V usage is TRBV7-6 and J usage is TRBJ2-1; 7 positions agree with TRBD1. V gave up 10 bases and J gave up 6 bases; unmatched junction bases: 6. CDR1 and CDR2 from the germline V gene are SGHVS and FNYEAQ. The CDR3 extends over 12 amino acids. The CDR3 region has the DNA TGTGCCATACGAGGGGGCACCAATGAGCAGTTCTTC. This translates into CAIRGGTNEQFF.

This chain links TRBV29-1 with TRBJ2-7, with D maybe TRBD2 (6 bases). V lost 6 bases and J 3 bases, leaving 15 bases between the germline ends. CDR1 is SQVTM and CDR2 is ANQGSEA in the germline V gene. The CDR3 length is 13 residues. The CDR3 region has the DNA TGCAGCGTCCGGAGGGCGGGATACTACGAGCAGTACTTC. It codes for CSVRRAGYYEQYF.

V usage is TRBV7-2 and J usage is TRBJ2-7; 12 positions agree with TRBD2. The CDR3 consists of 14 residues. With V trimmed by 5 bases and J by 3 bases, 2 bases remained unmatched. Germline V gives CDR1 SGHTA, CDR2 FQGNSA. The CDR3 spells CASSPTSGGYEQYF. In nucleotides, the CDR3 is TGTGCCAGCAGCCCGACTAGCGGGGGCTACGAGCAGTACTTC.

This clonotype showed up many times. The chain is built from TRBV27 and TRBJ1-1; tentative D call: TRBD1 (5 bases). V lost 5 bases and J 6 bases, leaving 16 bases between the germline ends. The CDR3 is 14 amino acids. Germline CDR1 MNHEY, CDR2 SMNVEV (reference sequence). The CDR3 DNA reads TGTGCCAGCAGTACCAGCCCGTGGGGGGCTGAAGCTTTCTTT. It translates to CASSTSPWGAEAFF.

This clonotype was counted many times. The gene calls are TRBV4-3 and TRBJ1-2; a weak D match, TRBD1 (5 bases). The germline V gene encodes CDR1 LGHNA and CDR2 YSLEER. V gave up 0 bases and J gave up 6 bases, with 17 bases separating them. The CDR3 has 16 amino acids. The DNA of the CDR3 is TGCGCCAGCAGCCAAGACGGGATCTGGGGGGTGGATGGCTACACCTTC. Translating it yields CASSQDGIWGVDGYTF.

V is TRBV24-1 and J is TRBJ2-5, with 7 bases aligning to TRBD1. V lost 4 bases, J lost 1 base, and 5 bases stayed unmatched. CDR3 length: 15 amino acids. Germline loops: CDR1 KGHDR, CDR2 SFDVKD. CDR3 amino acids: CATSDRDRAQETQYF. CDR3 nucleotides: TGTGCCACCAGTGACCGCGACAGGGCCCAAGAGACCCAGTACTTC.

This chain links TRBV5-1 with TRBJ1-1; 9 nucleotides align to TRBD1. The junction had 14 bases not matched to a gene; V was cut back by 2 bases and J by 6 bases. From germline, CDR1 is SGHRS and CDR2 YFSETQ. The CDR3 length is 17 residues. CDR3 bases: TGCGCCAGCAGCTTAGCCGGGACAGGGTATGTAAGTCCTGAAGCTTTCTTT. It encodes CASSLAGTGYVSPEAFF.

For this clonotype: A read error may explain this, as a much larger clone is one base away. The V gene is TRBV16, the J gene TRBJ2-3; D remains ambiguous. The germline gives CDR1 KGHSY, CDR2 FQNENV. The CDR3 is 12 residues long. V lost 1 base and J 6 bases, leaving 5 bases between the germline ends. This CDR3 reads CASSQYRDTQYF. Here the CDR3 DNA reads TGTGCCAGCAGCCAATACCGGGATACGCAGTATTTT.

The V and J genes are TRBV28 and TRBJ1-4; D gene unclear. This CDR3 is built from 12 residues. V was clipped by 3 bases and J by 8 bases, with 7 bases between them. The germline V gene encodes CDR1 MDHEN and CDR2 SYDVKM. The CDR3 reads CASSFRTEKLFF. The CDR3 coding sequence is TGTGCCAGCAGTTTCCGGACGGAAAAACTGTTTTTT. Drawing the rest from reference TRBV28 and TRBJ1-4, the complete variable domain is DVKVTQSSRYLVKRTGEKVFLECVQDMDHENMFWYRQDPGLGLRLIYFSYDVKMKEKGDIPEGYSVSREKKERFSLILESASTNQTSMYLCASSFRTEKLFFGSGTQLSVL.

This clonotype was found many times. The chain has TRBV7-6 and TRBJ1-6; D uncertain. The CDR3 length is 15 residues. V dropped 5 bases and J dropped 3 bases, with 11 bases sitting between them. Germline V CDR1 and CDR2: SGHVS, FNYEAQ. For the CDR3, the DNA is TGTGCCAGCAGCCTACACGAGGGCTATAATTCACCCCTCCACTTT. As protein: CASSLHEGYNSPLHF. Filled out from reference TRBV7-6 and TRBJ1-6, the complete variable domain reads GAGVSQSPRYKVTKRGQDVALRCDPISGHVSLYWYRQALGQGPEFLTYFNYEAQQDKSGLPNDRFSAERPEGSISTLTIQRTEQRDSAMYRCASSLHEGYNSPLHFGNGTRLTVT.

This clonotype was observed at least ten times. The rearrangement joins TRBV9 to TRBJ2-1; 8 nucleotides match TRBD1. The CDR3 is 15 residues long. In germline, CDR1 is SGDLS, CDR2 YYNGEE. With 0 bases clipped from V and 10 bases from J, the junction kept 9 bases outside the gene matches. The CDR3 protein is CASSVGQGKGREQFF. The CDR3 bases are TGTGCCAGCAGCGTAGGACAGGGGAAAGGTAGAGAGCAGTTCTTC.

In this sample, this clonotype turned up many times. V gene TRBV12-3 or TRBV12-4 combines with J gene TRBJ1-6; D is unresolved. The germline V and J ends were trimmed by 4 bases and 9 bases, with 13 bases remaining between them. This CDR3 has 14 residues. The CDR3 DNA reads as TGTGCCAGCAGTTCATCCGGGAATCTTTCACCCCTCCACTTT. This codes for CASSSSGNLSPLHF.

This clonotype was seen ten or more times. The CDR3 loop reads CASSYGTLTGRAKNIQYF. The CDR3 nucleotides read TGTGCCAGCAGTTACGGTACCCTGACAGGAAGAGCCAAAAACATTCAGTACTTC. The chain recombines TRBV6-6 with TRBJ2-4, with D perhaps matching TRBD1 (6 bases). Germline assignment: CDR1 MNHNY and CDR2 SVGAGI (reference sequence). The CDR3 consists of 18 residues. V was trimmed by 2 bases and J by 0 bases, leaving 17 bases between them.

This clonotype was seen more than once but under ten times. The CDR3 DNA reads as TGTGCCAGCTATGAAGGGACAGGAAACTACGAGCAGTACTTC. Translating it yields CASYEGTGNYEQYF. The chain couples TRBV2 to TRBJ2-7, with 8 positions matching TRBD1. V was clipped by 8 bases and J by 3 bases; unmatched bases: 9. CDR1 is SNHLY, CDR2 FYNNEI, per germline. This CDR3 comprises 14 residues.

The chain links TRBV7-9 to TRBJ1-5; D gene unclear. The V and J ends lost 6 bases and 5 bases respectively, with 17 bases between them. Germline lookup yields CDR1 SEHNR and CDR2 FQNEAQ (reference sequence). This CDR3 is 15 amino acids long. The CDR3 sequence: CASSFGGEGDQPQHF. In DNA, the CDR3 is TGTGCCAGCAGTTTTGGCGGGGAAGGAGATCAGCCCCAGCATTTT.

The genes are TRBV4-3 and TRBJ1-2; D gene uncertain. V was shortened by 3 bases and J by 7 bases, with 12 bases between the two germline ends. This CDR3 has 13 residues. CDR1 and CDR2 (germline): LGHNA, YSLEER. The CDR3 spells CASSHDTEVGYTF. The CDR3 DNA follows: TGCGCCAGCAGCCACGATACGGAAGTTGGCTACACCTTC.

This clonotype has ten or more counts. In nucleotides, the CDR3 is TGTGCCAGCAGCCCAGCGGGGGCACAATACAATGAGCAGTTCTTC. Residues: CASSPAGAQYNEQFF. The chain couples TRBV7-3 to TRBJ2-1; TRBD2 agrees at 8 bases. Germline V gene lookup returns CDR1 SGHTA and CDR2 FQGTGA. The trim removed 5 bases at V and 4 bases at J, leaving 7 bases unmatched. CDR3 length: 15 residues.